The present T cell receptor (beta chain) was sequenced within a study of identical twins. Study results and limitations: Researchers reported excess low generation probability among twin-shared out-of-frame alpha sequences. Beta clonotypes that were abundant in cord blood contained fewer insertions, a pattern absent from memory repertoires.

A universal primer binding site was introduced by template switching. The final cDNA contained unique molecular identifiers. TCRdb reanalysed the 5' RACE reads using MiXCR and keeps one entry per CDR3 protein. Of more than 400,000 distinct CDR3 sequences in the sample, around 15% were seen once. Healthy Caucasians were all of the donors. Germline CDR1 is SGHRS and CDR2 is YFSETQ. The CDR3 sequence is 14 residues long. V was cut by 1 base and J by 8 bases, with 13 bases left in between. This clonotype has only a few counts. Its specificity is unknown. These data were likewise used in another study, on yellow fever vaccine responses in identical twins.

This sequence originates from a woman aged 18-29 years in good health. The chain uses TRBV5-1 and TRBJ2-1; no reliable D call. What was sequenced was CD4+ T cells sorted from blood. Here the CDR3 reads CASSLPTTFYEQFF. The CDR3 DNA is TGCGCCAGCAGCTTGCCTACTACGTTTTATGAGCAGTTCTTC.